This TCR beta chain was observed in a study of T-cell reconstitution after alpha-beta-depleted transplantation in children listed by TCRdb under 2016. With regard to the full study: Using TCR repertoire profiling, the study followed T-cell immune reconstitution in a quantitative way in children after TCRalphabeta/CD19-depleted allogeneic hematopoietic cell transplantation. What the study reported, not specific to this receptor: The apparently early recovery of alphabetaT-cell counts about two months after transplant reportedly depended on only several hundred rapidly expanded clones that came from non-depleted graft cells. Hyperexpanded clone frequencies declined over subsequent months; after one year, T-cell counts and TCRbeta diversity were mostly attributed to newly produced T cells. In some patients, the high TCRbeta diversity seen at day 60 was put down to recipient T cells and intrathymic progenitors that had survived conditioning.

The intended sense of this specimen's treatment or condition label: allogeneic hematopoietic cell transplantation with graft depleted of TCRalphabeta T cells and CD19 B cells. Transplant recipients were children who received TCRalphabeta/CD19-depleted allogeneic hematopoietic cell grafts. Library method: PCR. The sequencer listed for this sample is Illumina HiSeq 2500. TCR libraries were prepared with molecular barcoding, using unique molecular identifiers to normalize TCRbeta repertoire quantification. TCRdb reworked the public reads: Q25 trimming with fastp, MiXCR clone assembly, productive beta chains retained. CDR3 protein sequences are deduplicated, and each keeps its most common genes and DNA. The sample contains hundreds of thousands of distinct CDR3 sequences, about 23% of them found a single time. The ten most abundant clones make up approximately 14% of the sample. Cut back by 0 bases and 0 bases, the V and J ends lie 10 bases apart. The CDR3 covers 16 residues, taking in both the cysteine and the phenylalanine. The sequence is cut down to CDR3 DNA, 48 bases in frame from base 1.

This clonotype showed up just a few times. Its antigen is still unknown. No base quality values were provided; no much bigger clone lies one nucleotide off. This TCR derives from a boy younger than two who had a stem cell transplant for acute myeloid leukemia, so the T cells may come from the graft donor. Sequenced material: PBMCs, mostly from graft donor cells, taken 360 days after TCRalphabeta/CD19-depleted stem cell transplant. The chain joins TRBV12-3 or TRBV12-4 to TRBJ2-3, with the identity of the D gene unclear. The encoded CDR3 is CASSLAFEASTDTQYF. The DNA reads TGTGCCAGCAGTTTAGCCTTTGAGGCTAGCACAGATACGCAGTATTTT.